These 3 T cell receptor beta chains originate from one sample sequenced in a study of blood T cell repertoires in COVID-19 (TCRdb year 2020). The library was generated by the immunoSEQ multiplex PCR assay. TCRdb retrieved this table from immuneACCESS and kept in-frame rearrangements only. Not all clones are present; in checked studies, unresolved V genes account for under half, and no reason is known for the remainder. The sample table records 300,000 to 350,000 clones; around 85% of these occur just once. In total, the top ten clones hold 3.5% to 4.5% of the sample. The source material was PBMCs or T cells enriched from blood (not recorded which). These receptors all come from a woman aged 40 to 50 with acute COVID-19.

The rearrangement uses TRBV28 and TRBJ1-5, with a tentative D call TRBD1 (6 bases). Between the trimmed V and J ends, which lost 4 bases and 4 bases, there was a span of 20 bases. Germline values: CDR1 MDHEN, CDR2 SYDVKM. The CDR3 has 17 amino acids. DNA of the CDR3: TGTGCCAGCAGTTCAGTAGGACAGCTACTGACGAATCAGCCCCAGCATTTT. The encoded protein is CASSSVGQLLTNQPQHF.

The chain couples TRBV6-2 or TRBV6-3 to TRBJ1-5; D gene uncertain. The CDR3 is 12 amino acids. In germline, CDR1 is MNHEY, CDR2 SVGEGT. Trimming cost V 2 bases and J 11 bases, with 10 bases left between them. Written as DNA, the CDR3 is TGTGCCAGCAGTTACGGGCAAACAACCCAGCATTTT. It is translated as CASSYGQTTQHF.

This rearrangement joins TRBV12-5 to TRBJ2-7; no reliable D call. CDR3 length equals 13 residues. Germline CDR1 LGHNT, CDR2 FRNRAP. The V end lost 2 bases, the J end lost 6 bases, and 11 bases lay between the germline ends. Here the CDR3 DNA reads TGTGCTAGTGGTTTGCCCCCGGCGGCCGAGCAGTACTTC. This translates into CASGLPPAAEQYF.